In its sample, the clone carrying this T cell receptor (beta chain) was seen a few times. Its antigen is currently unknown. A second PCR of about 7 to 12 cycles used a sample-barcoded 5' primer and a J-beta primer mix. TCRdb redid the calling of the 5' RACE reads with MiXCR, one entry per CDR3 protein. The sample contains around 850,000 distinct CDR3 sequences, about 34% of which appear only once. This sample was taken from a study of blood T cells in healthy people across ages. Study-wide findings and caveats: Diversity estimates from one million T cells were considered underestimates.

The CDR3 sequence is 17 residues long. V lost 0 bases to trimming and J lost 2 bases, with 16 bases between them. The germline V gene encodes CDR1 SEHNR and CDR2 FQNEAQ (reference sequence). Samples each yielded at least 5.5 micrograms of total RNA. The sequencing input was blood. This rearrangement joins TRBV7-9 to TRBJ2-5; possibly TRBD1 for D (6 bases). This clonotype was obtained from a man aged 18 to 30 in good health. The CDR3 DNA reads as TGTGCCAGCAGCTTAGCTCTGTCGTACAGGGAACAAGAGACCCAGTACTTC. This gives the protein CASSLALSYREQETQYF. Complete variable domain (other parts from reference TRBV7-9 and TRBJ2-5): DTGVSQNPRHKITKRGQNVTFRCDPISEHNRLYWYRQTLGQGPEFLTYFQNEAQLEKSRLLSDRFSAERPKGSFSTLEIQRTEQGDSAMYLCASSLALSYREQETQYFGPGTRLLVL.